What follows is one T cell receptor (beta chain) and its context. Its target is unknown. Trimming shortened V by 0 bases and J by 3 bases, and 13 bases separated the two germline ends. The CDR3 consists of 16 residues. Germline V CDR1 and CDR2: ENHRY, SYGVKD. This specimen comes from a study of CD8 T cells in ankylosing spondylitis. Study-wide results and caveats: Blood from ankylosing spondylitis patients appeared to carry a characteristic roughly eight-variant TCR beta motif. Reports of some motif variants in reactive arthritis synovial fluid and blood predate this one.

TCRdb reanalysed the 5' RACE reads using MiXCR and keeps one entry per CDR3 protein. Here the sample spans about 750,000 distinct CDR3 sequences, roughly 19% being singletons. The receptor's source is a male donor with ankylosing spondylitis. The chain recombines TRBV10-3 with TRBJ2-3; weak D call: TRBD2 (6 bases). Sequencing input: blood, either unsorted or a sorted T cell fraction (not recorded which). The CDR3: CAISESGQGGTDTQYF. The CDR3 DNA reads as TGTGCCATCAGTGAGTCAGGGCAGGGAGGTACAGATACGCAGTATTTT.